Given below is one TCR beta chain in context. Its specificity is unknown. This sample is drawn from a study of OX40 agonist ivuxolimab in advanced cancers. Study-level points and caveats: At doses 0.1 to 3.0 mg/kg, CD4+ and CD8+ clones expanded. Antigen targets of the expanded peripheral T cells went undetermined. Averaging showed that CD8+ T cells had more expanded clones than CD4+ did.

The CDR3 spans 16 residues. Germline CDR1 reads LGHNA; CDR2 reads YSLEER. Trimming removed 0 bases at V and 6 bases at J, with 17 bases between. Using immunoSEQ multiplex PCR, the repertoire was profiled, and TCRdb retains in-frame clones only, with some absent. The table records approximately 72,000 clones, 88% of them present only once. Patients with a history of autoimmune disease or on systemic immunosuppression were excluded. The genes are TRBV4-3 and TRBJ1-2; maybe TRBD1 (5 bases). The clonotype was recovered from an adult with an advanced solid tumor such as melanoma, head and neck, liver or kidney cancer. The sequenced sample was CD4+ or CD8+ T cells sorted from blood, obtained in a trial of the OX40 agonist ivuxolimab. DNA for the CDR3: TGCGCCAGCAGCCAAGATGCGCTTCGGAAGGGGCATGGCTACACCTTC. Amino acids: CASSQDALRKGHGYTF.